These T cell receptor beta chains were read from a single sample in a study of blood T cells in healthy people across ages. TCRdb redid the calling of the 5' RACE reads with MiXCR, one entry per CDR3 protein. Here the sample spans roughly 800,000 distinct CDR3 sequences, 58% being singletons. The specimen was blood. All receptors come from a man aged 25-40 years in good health. The conserved cysteine and the conserved F or W are not part of the CDR3 here. Fields, in order: V gene, CDR3 length, CDR3 protein.

v_gene: TRBV28
len: 10
CDR3aa: ASRSIGSEQY

v_gene: TRBV9
len: 13
CDR3aa: ASSTEGQGRSPLH

v_gene: TRBV11-2
len: 12
CDR3aa: ASTLWARSNEQY

v_gene: TRBV3-1
len: 9
CDR3aa: ASSSSGGLF

v_gene: TRBV7-6
len: 16
CDR3aa: ASSPGLGQGSGANVLT

v_gene: TRBV4-2
len: 14
CDR3aa: ASSQESGRTQETQY

v_gene: TRBV7-2
len: 10
CDR3aa: ASSLMDTGMY

v_gene: TRBV4-1
len: 14
CDR3aa: ASSQPGQVTNYGYT

v_gene: TRBV2
len: 11
CDR3aa: ASAIIGLTEAF

v_gene: TRBV12-3/TRBV12-4
len: 10
CDR3aa: ASSLGPNGYT

v_gene: TRBV6-2/TRBV6-3
len: 12
CDR3aa: ASSPYSFHNEQF

v_gene: TRBV6-1
len: 16
CDR3aa: ASSEAQLAGTRSYEQY

v_gene: TRBV6-6
len: 13
CDR3aa: ASSSNRESSYEQY

v_gene: TRBV18
len: 13
CDR3aa: ASSPPGLADYEQY

v_gene: TRBV3-1
len: 12
CDR3aa: ASSQEQGARGYT

v_gene: TRBV7-2
len: 11
CDR3aa: ASSLVYRDEQY

v_gene: TRBV7-9
len: 12
CDR3aa: ASSPPQGVIEQF

v_gene: TRBV28
len: 10
CDR3aa: ASSFSQSEQY

v_gene: TRBV20-1
len: 13
CDR3aa: SASGDGANGDTQY

v_gene: TRBV29-1
len: 11
CDR3aa: SVEDLAKNIQY

v_gene: TRBV4-2
len: 12
CDR3aa: ASSQVGPPYEQY

v_gene: TRBV7-8
len: 14
CDR3aa: ASSLRLGEGNYEQY

v_gene: TRBV4-1
len: 13
CDR3aa: ASSPEGGGGKTQY

v_gene: TRBV10-3
len: 16
CDR3aa: AISESDTWIAEAYEQY

v_gene: TRBV20-1
len: 13
CDR3aa: SARDQGSGDYEQY

v_gene: TRBV5-6
len: 15
CDR3aa: ASSLGPPTVAKNIQY

v_gene: TRBV6-6
len: 13
CDR3aa: ASRLRRGLRNEQF

v_gene: TRBV20-1
len: 11
CDR3aa: SVTPPKNTEAF

v_gene: TRBV5-1
len: 15
CDR3aa: ASSLAGRSPGRYGYT

v_gene: TRBV4-2
len: 14
CDR3aa: ASSQDGRGRLAGYT